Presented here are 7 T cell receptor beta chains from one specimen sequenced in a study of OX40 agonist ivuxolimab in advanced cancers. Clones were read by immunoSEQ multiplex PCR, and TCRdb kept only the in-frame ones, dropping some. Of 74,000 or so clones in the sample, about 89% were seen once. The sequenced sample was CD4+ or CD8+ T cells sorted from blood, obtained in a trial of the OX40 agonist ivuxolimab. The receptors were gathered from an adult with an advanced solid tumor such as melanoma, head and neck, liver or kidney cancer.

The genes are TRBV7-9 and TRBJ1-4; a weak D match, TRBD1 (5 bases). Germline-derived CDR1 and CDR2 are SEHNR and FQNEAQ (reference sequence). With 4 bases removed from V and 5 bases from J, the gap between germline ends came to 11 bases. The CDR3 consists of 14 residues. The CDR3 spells CASSSTALNEKLFF. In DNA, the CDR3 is TGTGCCAGCAGCTCGACAGCCTTGAATGAAAAACTGTTTTTT.

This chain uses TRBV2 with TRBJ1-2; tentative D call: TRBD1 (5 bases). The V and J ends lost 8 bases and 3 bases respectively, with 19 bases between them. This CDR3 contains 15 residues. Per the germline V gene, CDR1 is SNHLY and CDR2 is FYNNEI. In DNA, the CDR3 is TGTGCCAGCGGCAGAACGGCAGGGAACCACTATGGCTACACCTTC. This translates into CASGRTAGNHYGYTF.

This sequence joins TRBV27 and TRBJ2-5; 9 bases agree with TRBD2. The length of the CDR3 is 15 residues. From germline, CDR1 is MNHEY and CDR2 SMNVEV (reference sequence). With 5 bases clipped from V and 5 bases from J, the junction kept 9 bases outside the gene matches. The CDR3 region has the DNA TGTGCCAGCAGTCTCCAGAGCGGGGGGACCGAGACCCAGTACTTC. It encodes CASSLQSGGTETQYF.

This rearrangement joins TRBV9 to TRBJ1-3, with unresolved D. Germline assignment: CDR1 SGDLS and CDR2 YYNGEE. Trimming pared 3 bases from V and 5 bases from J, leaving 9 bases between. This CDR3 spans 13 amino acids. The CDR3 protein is CASSGELRNTIYF. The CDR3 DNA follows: TGTGCCAGCAGCGGAGAATTGAGAAACACCATATATTTT.

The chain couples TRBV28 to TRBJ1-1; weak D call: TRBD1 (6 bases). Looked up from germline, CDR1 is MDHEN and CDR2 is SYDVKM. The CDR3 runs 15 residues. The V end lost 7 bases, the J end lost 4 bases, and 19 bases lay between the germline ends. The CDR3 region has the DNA TGTGCCAGCATTCTGCCTGGGGGCCGGTTCACTGAAGCTTTCTTT. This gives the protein CASILPGGRFTEAFF.

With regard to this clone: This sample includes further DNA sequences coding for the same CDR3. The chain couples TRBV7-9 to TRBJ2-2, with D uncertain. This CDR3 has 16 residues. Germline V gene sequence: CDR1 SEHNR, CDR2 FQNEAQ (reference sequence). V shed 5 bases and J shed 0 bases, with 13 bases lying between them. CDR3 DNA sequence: TGTGCCAGCAGCCTTGCGAGGAGTACGAACACCGGGGAGCTGTTTTTT. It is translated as CASSLARSTNTGELFF.

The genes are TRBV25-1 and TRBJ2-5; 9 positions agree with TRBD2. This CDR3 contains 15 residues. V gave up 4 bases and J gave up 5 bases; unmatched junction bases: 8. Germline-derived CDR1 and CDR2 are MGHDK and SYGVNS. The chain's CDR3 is CASSVGRGGGETQYF. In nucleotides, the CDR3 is TGTGCCAGCAGTGTCGGGCGGGGGGGCGGGGAGACCCAGTACTTC.